This T cell receptor beta chain emerged from a study of blood T cell repertoires in COVID-19. At the level of the study: From T cells, B-cell-depleted T cells, or PBMCs came the material, which was cDNA or gDNA.

The ends were cut back, 10 bases at V and 5 bases at J, with 12 bases in the middle. This CDR3 spans 12 amino acids. The study drew participants aged about 18 to 95 years from some 24 US areas. What the recovered Cohort 3 donors had was two negative PCRs, clearance, or symptom resolution. This table comes from immunoSEQ multiplex PCR, and its TCRdb copy is limited to in-frame clones, with some not included. The data contain about 480,000 clones, roughly 90% of them seen just once; the ten biggest clones take up less than 2%. Sequencing used PBMCs or T cells enriched from blood (not recorded which). The clonotype was recovered from a woman in her thirties or forties who had recovered from COVID-19. The V call is TRBV12-3 or TRBV12-4, the J call TRBJ2-1, with D uncertain. CDR3 protein: CAIRTRNNEQFF. In DNA form, the CDR3 reads TGTGCCATTCGAACCAGAAACAATGAGCAGTTCTTC.